These T cell receptor beta chains were read from a single sample in a study of CD8 T cells in ankylosing spondylitis. TCRdb reprocessed the 5' RACE reads with MiXCR, giving one entry per CDR3 protein. The table includes tens of thousands of distinct CDR3 sequences, roughly 10% detected once. The sequenced sample consisted of blood, either unsorted or a sorted T cell fraction (not recorded which). These receptors all come from a male donor with ankylosing spondylitis. The CDR3 runs from the conserved cysteine through the conserved F or W. A clone size is listed for some rows: how often the clone was seen (once, few, many), or a class if it is expanded.

size | V | CDR3
- | TRBV14 | CASSLLKTGFNEQFF
few | TRBV7-9 | CASSFGTANYGYTF
many | TRBV9 | CASSVEADYTDTQYF
- | TRBV30 | CAWSVGTGGMNTEAFF
many | TRBV4-1 | CASSQGGTGWTDTQYF
few | TRBV27 | CASSLGGTGDQPQHF
- | TRBV19 | CASLLGTGGYGYTF
- | TRBV27 | CASSLSGGRQGLARDTQYF
many | TRBV20-1 | CSARTGGPGETQYF
- | TRBV27 | CASSLLPGLSTDTQYF
many | TRBV27 | CASRGRGQTSEAFF
many | TRBV12-3/TRBV12-4 | CASSPIAGGGNEQFF
- | TRBV6-1 | CASSLTRAPDTQYF
many | TRBV7-9 | CASSSYQGPAYEQYF
many | TRBV11-2 | CASSSPRKSNEQFF
few | TRBV10-2 | CASSESRTYNEQFF
few | TRBV20-1 | CSARDGRVGGMNTEAFF
- | TRBV5-5 | CASSPPGWEGKNTIYF
- | TRBV14 | CASSQEWGETQYF
many | TRBV11-2 | CASTASGPQETQYF
few | TRBV12-3/TRBV12-4 | CASSLAGGQPQHF
few | TRBV27 | CASSFGGSTDTQYF
few | TRBV7-9 | CASSPRQGMTGELFF
- | TRBV7-9 | CASSWSPDTQYF
- | TRBV7-9 | CASSLGVGLNTEAFF
few | TRBV7-2 | CASSYGRVPEAFF
- | TRBV11-3 | CASSLGMGTDTQYF
few | TRBV7-8 | CASSILAGGYNEQFF
- | TRBV6-2/TRBV6-3 | CASSDRVETGELFF
many | TRBV5-6 | CASSSAIGLPYEQYF
few | TRBV19 | CGSGTVNTEAFF
few | TRBV6-2/TRBV6-3 | CASSTRTSSSYEQYF
- | TRBV20-1 | CSARDGASGLRYNEQFF
many | TRBV30 | CAWSPTGNIQYF
- | TRBV5-5 | CASSLWRESPGELFF
many | TRBV13 | CASSLGLAGADTQYF
- | TRBV27 | CASRFGQGDYEQYF
many | TRBV11-1 | CASSPTSGSTRTYNEQFF
few | TRBV20-1 | CSARDSVYEQYF
- | TRBV12-3/TRBV12-4 | CASSRTSGNPDTQYF
few | TRBV27 | CASRSSGNTIYF